Listed below are T cell receptor beta chains from one sample, sequenced in a study of blood T cells in healthy people across ages. TCRdb processed the 5' RACE reads anew with MiXCR; each CDR3 protein has one entry. The table lists hundreds of thousands of distinct CDR3 sequences, approximately 30% of them singletons. Input material: blood. All receptors come from a woman at least 80 years old in good health. The CDR3 runs from the conserved cysteine through the conserved F or W. The D gene is left open where the match is weak. Clone size is shown for a subset of rows, as once, few, many or a class of expanded clone.

j_gene: TRBJ1-1
d_gene: .
v_gene: TRBV14
len: 15
abundance: .
CDR3nt: TGTGCCAGCAGCCATTACAGGTGGGATGAGTCTGAAGCTTTCTTT
CDR3aa: CASSHYRWDESEAFF

j_gene: TRBJ1-1
d_gene: TRBD1
v_gene: TRBV30
len: 11
abundance: few
CDR3nt: TGTGCCTGGTTACAGGGGATCGAAGCTTTCTTT
CDR3aa: CAWLQGIEAFF

j_gene: TRBJ1-2
d_gene: .
v_gene: TRBV27
len: 11
abundance: many
CDR3nt: TGTGCCAGCAGGGCAGGGCGCGGCTACACCTTC
CDR3aa: CASRAGRGYTF

j_gene: TRBJ2-1
d_gene: .
v_gene: TRBV6-1
len: 10
abundance: many
CDR3nt: TGTGCCAGCAGTGAATACGAGCAGTTCTTC
CDR3aa: CASSEYEQFF

j_gene: TRBJ1-5
d_gene: .
v_gene: TRBV20-1
len: 16
abundance: many
CDR3nt: TGCAGTGCTAGAGTCCCGTCAGGGTTGAACAATCAGCCCCAGCATTTT
CDR3aa: CSARVPSGLNNQPQHF

j_gene: TRBJ2-7
d_gene: TRBD1
v_gene: TRBV5-6
len: 15
abundance: many
CDR3nt: TGTGCCAGCAGCTGGGGACAGGGGTCCACCTACGAGCAGTACTTC
CDR3aa: CASSWGQGSTYEQYF

j_gene: TRBJ2-7
d_gene: .
v_gene: TRBV10-3
len: 13
abundance: many
CDR3nt: TGTGCCATCAGTGGGGGGGCGACCTACGAGCAGTACTTC
CDR3aa: CAISGGATYEQYF

j_gene: TRBJ2-6
d_gene: .
v_gene: TRBV7-7
len: 15
abundance: many
CDR3nt: TGTGCCAGCAGCCCAATCCGCTCTGGGGCCAACGTCCTGACTTTC
CDR3aa: CASSPIRSGANVLTF

j_gene: TRBJ1-2
d_gene: TRBD1
v_gene: TRBV7-2
len: 15
abundance: many
CDR3nt: TGTGCCAGCAGCTTAAGAGTGGCAGGGGGCGCGGACTACACCTTC
CDR3aa: CASSLRVAGGADYTF

j_gene: TRBJ2-7
d_gene: .
v_gene: TRBV6-5
len: 14
abundance: many
CDR3nt: TGTGCCAGCAGCCCCTCACTGGGCTCCTACGAGCAGTACTTC
CDR3aa: CASSPSLGSYEQYF

j_gene: TRBJ1-1
d_gene: .
v_gene: TRBV28
len: 15
abundance: few
CDR3nt: TGTACCAGCAGTCCCTACAGGGTTGAACAGGGTGAAGCTTTCTTT
CDR3aa: CTSSPYRVEQGEAFF

j_gene: TRBJ1-4
d_gene: .
v_gene: TRBV19
len: 15
abundance: few
CDR3nt: TGTGCCAGTACCCAGGGAGGCACAACTAATGAAAAACTGTTTTTT
CDR3aa: CASTQGGTTNEKLFF

j_gene: TRBJ1-1
d_gene: .
v_gene: TRBV9
len: 12
abundance: .
CDR3nt: TGTGCCAGCAGCGTAGTCAGCTCAGAAGCTTTCTTT
CDR3aa: CASSVVSSEAFF

j_gene: TRBJ1-4
d_gene: .
v_gene: TRBV7-6
len: 17
abundance: few
CDR3nt: TGTGCCAGCAGCCCCCGGGACACCTTGGTTGTGACAGCGGAACTGTTTTTT
CDR3aa: CASSPRDTLVVTAELFF

j_gene: TRBJ1-5
d_gene: .
v_gene: TRBV2
len: 15
abundance: few
CDR3nt: TGTGCCAGCAGCGCAGGCAGGGGCCCCAATCAGCCCCAGCATTTT
CDR3aa: CASSAGRGPNQPQHF

j_gene: TRBJ2-7
d_gene: .
v_gene: TRBV6-1
len: 13
abundance: .
CDR3nt: TGTGCCAGCAGGGACTTTGTCTCCTACGAGCAGTACTTC
CDR3aa: CASRDFVSYEQYF

j_gene: TRBJ2-5
d_gene: .
v_gene: TRBV7-6
len: 13
abundance: .
CDR3nt: TGTGCCAGCAACCCCAGGTCAGATGAGACCCAGTACTTC
CDR3aa: CASNPRSDETQYF

j_gene: TRBJ2-5
d_gene: TRBD2
v_gene: TRBV20-1
len: 15
abundance: many
CDR3nt: TGCAGTGCTTTCATAGCGGGGGGCCGGGGAGAGACCCAGTACTTC
CDR3aa: CSAFIAGGRGETQYF

j_gene: TRBJ2-3
d_gene: .
v_gene: TRBV5-1
len: 13
abundance: many
CDR3nt: TGCGCCAGCAGCCGGGACCAGGCGTATACGCAGTATTTT
CDR3aa: CASSRDQAYTQYF

j_gene: TRBJ1-5
d_gene: .
v_gene: TRBV9
len: 15
abundance: .
CDR3nt: TGTGCCAGCAGTGAACTTGACACTAGCAATCAGCCCCAGCATTTT
CDR3aa: CASSELDTSNQPQHF

j_gene: TRBJ2-4
d_gene: .
v_gene: TRBV30
len: 21
abundance: many
CDR3nt: TGTGCCTGGAGTCTGCTGAGGGCGGGACGCCCGACAAGGGTAGCCAAAAACATTCAGTACTTC
CDR3aa: CAWSLLRAGRPTRVAKNIQYF

j_gene: TRBJ2-3
d_gene: .
v_gene: TRBV12-3/TRBV12-4
len: 15
abundance: .
CDR3nt: TGTGCCAGCAGCCCCGAGGGACTGACCACAGATACGCAGTATTTT
CDR3aa: CASSPEGLTTDTQYF